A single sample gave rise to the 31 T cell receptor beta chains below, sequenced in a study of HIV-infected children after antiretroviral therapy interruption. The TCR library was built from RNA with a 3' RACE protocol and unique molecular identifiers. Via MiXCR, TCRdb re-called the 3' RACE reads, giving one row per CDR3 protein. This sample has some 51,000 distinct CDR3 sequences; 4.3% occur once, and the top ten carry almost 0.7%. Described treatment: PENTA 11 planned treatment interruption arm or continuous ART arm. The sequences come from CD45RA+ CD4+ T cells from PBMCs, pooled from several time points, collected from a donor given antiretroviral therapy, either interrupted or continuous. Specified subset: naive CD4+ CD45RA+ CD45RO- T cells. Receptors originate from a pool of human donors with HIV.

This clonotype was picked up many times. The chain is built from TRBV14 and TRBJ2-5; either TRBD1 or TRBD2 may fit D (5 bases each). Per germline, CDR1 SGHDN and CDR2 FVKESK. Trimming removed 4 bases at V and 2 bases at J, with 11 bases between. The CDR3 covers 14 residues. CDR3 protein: CASSPRDGQETQYF. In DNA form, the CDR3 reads TGTGCCAGCAGCCCCCGGGACGGACAAGAGACCCAGTACTTC.

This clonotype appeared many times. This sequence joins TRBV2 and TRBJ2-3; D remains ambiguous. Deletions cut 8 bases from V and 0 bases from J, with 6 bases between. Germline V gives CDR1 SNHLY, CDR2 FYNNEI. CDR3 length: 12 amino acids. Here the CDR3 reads CASGTSTDTQYF. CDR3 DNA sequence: TGTGCCAGCGGCACTAGCACAGATACGCAGTATTTT.

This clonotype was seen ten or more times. CDR3 nucleotides: TGCAGTGCTATCCAATGGACAGGGGATGAAAAACTGTTTTTT. Encoded protein: CSAIQWTGDEKLFF. The chain joins TRBV20-1 to TRBJ1-4; 9 bases agree with TRBD1. V lost 4 bases and J lost 6; bases outside the gene matches: 6. The germline CDR1 and CDR2 sequences are DFQATT and SNEGSKA (reference sequence). The length of the CDR3 is 14 residues.

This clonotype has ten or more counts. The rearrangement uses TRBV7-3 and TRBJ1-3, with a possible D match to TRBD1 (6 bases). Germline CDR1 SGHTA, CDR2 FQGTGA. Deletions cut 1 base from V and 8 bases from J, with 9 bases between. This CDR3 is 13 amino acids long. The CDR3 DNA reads TGTGCCAGCAGCTTAAAGGGGGGGGACACCATATATTTT. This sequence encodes CASSLKGGDTIYF. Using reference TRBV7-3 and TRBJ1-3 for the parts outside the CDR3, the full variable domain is GAGVSQTPSNKVTEKGKYVELRCDPISGHTALYWYRQSLGQGPEFLIYFQGTGAADDSGLPNDRFFAVRPEGSVSTLKIQRTERGDSAVYLCASSLKGGDTIYFGEGSWLTVV.

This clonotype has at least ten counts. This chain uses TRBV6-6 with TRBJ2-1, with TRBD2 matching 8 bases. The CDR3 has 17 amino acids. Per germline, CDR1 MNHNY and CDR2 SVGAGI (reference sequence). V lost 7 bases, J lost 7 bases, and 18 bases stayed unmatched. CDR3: CASILSTSGLIPNEQFF. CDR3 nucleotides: TGTGCCAGCATCCTTTCCACTAGCGGACTGATACCTAATGAGCAGTTCTTC.

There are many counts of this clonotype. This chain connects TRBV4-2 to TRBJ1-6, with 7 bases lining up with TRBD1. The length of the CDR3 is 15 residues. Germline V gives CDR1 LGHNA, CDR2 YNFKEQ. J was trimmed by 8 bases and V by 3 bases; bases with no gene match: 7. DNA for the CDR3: TGTGCCAGCAGCCAGAGTCGGGACAGTTATTCACCCCTCCACTTT. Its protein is CASSQSRDSYSPLHF.

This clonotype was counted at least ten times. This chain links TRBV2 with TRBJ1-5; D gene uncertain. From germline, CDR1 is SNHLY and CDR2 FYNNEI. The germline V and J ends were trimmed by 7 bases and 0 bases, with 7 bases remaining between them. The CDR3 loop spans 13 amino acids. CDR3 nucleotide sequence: TGTGCCAGCACACTGTATAGCAATCAGCCCCAGCATTTT. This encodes CASTLYSNQPQHF.

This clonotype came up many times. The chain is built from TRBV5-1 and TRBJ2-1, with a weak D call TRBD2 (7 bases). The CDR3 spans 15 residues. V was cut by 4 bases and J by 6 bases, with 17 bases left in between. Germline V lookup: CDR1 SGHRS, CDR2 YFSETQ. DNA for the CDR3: TGCGCCAGCAGCCTATCCCAAGGGGGGGGCAATGAGCAGTTCTTC. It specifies CASSLSQGGGNEQFF.

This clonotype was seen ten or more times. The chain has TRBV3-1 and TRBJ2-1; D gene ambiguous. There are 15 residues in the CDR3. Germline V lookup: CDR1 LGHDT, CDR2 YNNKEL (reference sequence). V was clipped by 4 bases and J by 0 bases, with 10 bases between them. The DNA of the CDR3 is TGTGCCAGCAGCCCCAGGTCTCTCTCCTACAATGAGCAGTTCTTC. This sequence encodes CASSPRSLSYNEQFF.

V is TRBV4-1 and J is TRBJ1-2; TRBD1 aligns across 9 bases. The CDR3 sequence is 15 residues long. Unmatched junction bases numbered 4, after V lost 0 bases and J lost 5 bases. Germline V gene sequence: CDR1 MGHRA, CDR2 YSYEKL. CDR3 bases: TGCGCCAGCAGCCAAGATCCTGGACAGGGGTATGGCTACACCTTC. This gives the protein CASSQDPGQGYGYTF.

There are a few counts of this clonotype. As DNA, the CDR3 is TGTGCCAGCAGCCCTGGGGGGGAGGACTACAATGAGCAGTTCTTC. This sequence encodes CASSPGGEDYNEQFF. The chain recombines TRBV3-1 with TRBJ2-1; 7 bases match TRBD2. V shed 4 bases, J shed 3 bases, and the junction held 6 bases outside the gene matches. The CDR3 is 15 amino acids. Per the germline V gene, CDR1 is LGHDT and CDR2 is YNNKEL (reference sequence).

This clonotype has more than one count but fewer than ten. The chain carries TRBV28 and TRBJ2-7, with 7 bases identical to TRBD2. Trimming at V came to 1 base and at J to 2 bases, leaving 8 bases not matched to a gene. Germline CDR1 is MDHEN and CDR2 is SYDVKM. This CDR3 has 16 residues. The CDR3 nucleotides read TGTGCCAGCAGTTTATTAGTTAGCGGGTTTACCTACGAGCAGTACTTC. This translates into CASSLLVSGFTYEQYF.

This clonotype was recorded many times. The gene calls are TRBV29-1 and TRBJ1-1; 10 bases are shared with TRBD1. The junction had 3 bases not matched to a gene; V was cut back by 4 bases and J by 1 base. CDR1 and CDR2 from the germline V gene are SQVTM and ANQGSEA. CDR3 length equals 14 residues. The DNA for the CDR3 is TGCAGCGTTGGAGGGGACAGGGGGAACACTGAAGCTTTCTTT. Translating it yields CSVGGDRGNTEAFF.

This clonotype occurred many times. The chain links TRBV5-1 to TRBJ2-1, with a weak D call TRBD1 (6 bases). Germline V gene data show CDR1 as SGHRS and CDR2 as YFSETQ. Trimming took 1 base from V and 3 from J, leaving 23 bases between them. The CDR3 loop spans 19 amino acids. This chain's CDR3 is CASSLSVGGGTAYYNEQFF. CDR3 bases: TGCGCCAGCAGCTTGTCGGTGGGTGGGGGCACGGCCTACTACAATGAGCAGTTCTTC.

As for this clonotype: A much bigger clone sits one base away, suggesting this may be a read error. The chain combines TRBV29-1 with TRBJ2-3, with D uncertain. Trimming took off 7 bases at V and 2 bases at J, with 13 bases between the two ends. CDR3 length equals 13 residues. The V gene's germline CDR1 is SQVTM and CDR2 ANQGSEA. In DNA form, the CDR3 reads TGCAGCGCCGGTGGCAGCAACACAGATACGCAGTATTTT. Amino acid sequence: CSAGGSNTDTQYF.

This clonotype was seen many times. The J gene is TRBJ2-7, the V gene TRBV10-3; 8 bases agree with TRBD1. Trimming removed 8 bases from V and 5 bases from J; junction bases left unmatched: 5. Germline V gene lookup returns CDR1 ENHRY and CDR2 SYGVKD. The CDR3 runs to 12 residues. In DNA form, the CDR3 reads TGTGCCATCGCCATGACAGGGGACGAGCAGTACTTC. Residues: CAIAMTGDEQYF.

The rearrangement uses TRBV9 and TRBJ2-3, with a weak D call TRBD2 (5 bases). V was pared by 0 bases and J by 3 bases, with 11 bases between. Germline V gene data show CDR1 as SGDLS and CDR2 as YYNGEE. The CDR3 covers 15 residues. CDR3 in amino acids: CASSVGRGLTDTQYF. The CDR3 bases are TGTGCCAGCAGCGTAGGTCGAGGGCTTACAGATACGCAGTATTTT.

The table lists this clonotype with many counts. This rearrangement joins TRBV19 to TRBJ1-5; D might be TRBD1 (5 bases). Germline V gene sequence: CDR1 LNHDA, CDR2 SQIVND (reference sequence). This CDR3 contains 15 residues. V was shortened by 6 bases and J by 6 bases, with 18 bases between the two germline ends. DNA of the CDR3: TGTGCCAGTAGCCTGGGACCGCCACTCGGTCAGCCCCAGCATTTT. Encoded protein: CASSLGPPLGQPQHF.

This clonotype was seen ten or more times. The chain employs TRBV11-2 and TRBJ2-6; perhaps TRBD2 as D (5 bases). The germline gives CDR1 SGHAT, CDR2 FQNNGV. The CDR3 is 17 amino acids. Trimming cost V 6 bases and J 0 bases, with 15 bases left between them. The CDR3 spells CASSGGSGTSGANVLTF. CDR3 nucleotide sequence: TGTGCCAGCAGTGGAGGAAGCGGCACCTCTGGGGCCAACGTCCTGACTTTC.

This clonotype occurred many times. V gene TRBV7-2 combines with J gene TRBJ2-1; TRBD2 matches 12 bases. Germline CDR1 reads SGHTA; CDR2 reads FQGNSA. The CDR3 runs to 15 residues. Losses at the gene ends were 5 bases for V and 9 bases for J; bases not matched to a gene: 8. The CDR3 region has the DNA TGTGCCAGCAGCGCCCTAGCGGGGGGGCCTGGTGAGCAGTTCTTC. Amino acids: CASSALAGGPGEQFF.

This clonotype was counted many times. For the CDR3, the DNA is TGCGCCAGCAGTCAACAGGGAACGCTGACTGAAGCTTTCTTT. Amino acids: CASSQQGTLTEAFF. This chain connects TRBV23-1 to TRBJ1-1, with D tentatively TRBD1 (5 bases). TRBV23-1 is an ORF for which the function is uncertain. Trimming cost V 2 bases and J 5 bases, with 12 bases left between them. CDR3 length: 14 amino acids.

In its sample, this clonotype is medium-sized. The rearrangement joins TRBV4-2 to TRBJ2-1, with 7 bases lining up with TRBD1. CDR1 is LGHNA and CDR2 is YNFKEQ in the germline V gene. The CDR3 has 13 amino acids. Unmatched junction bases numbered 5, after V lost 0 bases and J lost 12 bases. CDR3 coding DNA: TGTGCCAGCAGCCAAGATAAACAGGGGCGGCAGTTCTTC. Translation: CASSQDKQGRQFF.

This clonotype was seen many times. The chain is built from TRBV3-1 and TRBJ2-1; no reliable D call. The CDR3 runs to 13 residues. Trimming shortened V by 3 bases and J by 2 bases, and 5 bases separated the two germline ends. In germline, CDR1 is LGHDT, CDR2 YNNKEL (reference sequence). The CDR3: CASSQWPYNEQFF. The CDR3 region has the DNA TGTGCCAGCAGCCAGTGGCCCTACAATGAGCAGTTCTTC.

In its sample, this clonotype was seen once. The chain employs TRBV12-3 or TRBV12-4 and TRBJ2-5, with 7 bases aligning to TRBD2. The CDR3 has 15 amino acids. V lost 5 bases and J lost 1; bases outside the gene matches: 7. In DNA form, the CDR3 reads TGTGCCAGCAGTATCGGGGGGATTATCCAAGAGACCCAGTACTTC. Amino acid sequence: CASSIGGIIQETQYF.

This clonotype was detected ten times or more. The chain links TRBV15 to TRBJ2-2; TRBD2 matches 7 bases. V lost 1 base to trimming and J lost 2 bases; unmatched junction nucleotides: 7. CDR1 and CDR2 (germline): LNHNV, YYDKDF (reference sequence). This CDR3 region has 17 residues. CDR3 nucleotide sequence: TGTGCCACCAGCAGAGTAAGGCTAGCGGACAACACCGGGGAGCTGTTTTTT. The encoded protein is CATSRVRLADNTGELFF.

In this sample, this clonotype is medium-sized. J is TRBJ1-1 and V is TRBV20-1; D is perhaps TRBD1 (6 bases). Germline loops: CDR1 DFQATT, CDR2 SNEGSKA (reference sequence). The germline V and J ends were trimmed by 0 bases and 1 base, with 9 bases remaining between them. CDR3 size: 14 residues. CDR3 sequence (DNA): TGCAGTGCTAGAGATGGACAGCAGAACACTGAAGCTTTCTTT. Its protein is CSARDGQQNTEAFF.

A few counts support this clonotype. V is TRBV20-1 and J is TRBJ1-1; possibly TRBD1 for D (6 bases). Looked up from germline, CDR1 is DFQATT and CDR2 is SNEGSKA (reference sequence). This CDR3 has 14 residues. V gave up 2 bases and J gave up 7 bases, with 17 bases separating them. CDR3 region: CSARRGGPKDEAFF. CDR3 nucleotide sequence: TGCAGTGCTAGAAGGGGGGGGCCCAAGGATGAAGCTTTCTTT.

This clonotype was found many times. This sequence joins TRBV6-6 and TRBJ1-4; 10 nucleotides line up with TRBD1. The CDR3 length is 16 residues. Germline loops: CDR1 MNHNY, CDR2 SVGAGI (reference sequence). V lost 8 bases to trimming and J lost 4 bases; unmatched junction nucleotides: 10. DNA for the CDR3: TGTGCCAGCGGACCGACAGGGGGCCGATTTAATGAAAAACTGTTTTTT. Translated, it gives CASGPTGGRFNEKLFF.

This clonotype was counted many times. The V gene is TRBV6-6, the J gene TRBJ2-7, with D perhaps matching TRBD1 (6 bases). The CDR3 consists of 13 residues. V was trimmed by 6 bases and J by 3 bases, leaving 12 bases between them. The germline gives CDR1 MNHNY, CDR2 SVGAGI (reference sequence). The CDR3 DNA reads TGTGCCAGCAGGGACAGCTTGGACTACGAGCAGTACTTC. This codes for CASRDSLDYEQYF.

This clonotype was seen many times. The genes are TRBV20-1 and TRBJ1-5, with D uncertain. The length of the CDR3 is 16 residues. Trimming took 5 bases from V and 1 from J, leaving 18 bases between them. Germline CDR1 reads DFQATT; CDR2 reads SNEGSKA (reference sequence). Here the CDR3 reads CSAFVRGPESNQPQHF. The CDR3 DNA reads TGCAGTGCTTTCGTCAGAGGTCCTGAAAGCAATCAGCCCCAGCATTTT.

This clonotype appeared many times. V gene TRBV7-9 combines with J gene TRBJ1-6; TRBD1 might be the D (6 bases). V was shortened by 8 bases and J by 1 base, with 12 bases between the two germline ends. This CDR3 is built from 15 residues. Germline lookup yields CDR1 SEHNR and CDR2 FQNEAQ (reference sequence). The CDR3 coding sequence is TGTGCCAGCGCACAGGGTCAATCCTATAATTCACCCCTCCACTTT. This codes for CASAQGQSYNSPLHF.